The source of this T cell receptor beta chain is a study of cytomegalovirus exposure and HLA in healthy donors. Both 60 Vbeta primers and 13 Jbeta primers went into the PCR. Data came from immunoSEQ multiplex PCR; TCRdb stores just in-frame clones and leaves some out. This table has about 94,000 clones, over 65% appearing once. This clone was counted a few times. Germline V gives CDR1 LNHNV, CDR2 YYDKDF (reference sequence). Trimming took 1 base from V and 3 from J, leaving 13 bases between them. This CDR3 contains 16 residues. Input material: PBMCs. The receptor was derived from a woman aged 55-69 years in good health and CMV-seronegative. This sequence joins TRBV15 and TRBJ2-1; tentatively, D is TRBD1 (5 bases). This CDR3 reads CATSRGAGKNYNEQFF. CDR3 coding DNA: TGTGCCACCAGCAGAGGGGCAGGGAAAAACTACAATGAGCAGTTCTTC.